These T cell receptor beta chains were read from a single sample in a study of T cell repertoires in cytomegalovirus infection. No antigen is known for these receptors. TCRdb processed the reads anew with MiXCR; each CDR3 protein has one entry. The sample shows hundreds of thousands of distinct CDR3 sequences, roughly a third of them seen only once. Sequenced material: cultured PBMCs, taken from culture after CMV antigen stimulation. All receptors come from a human donor in good health (CMV status not recorded). Some clones in this sample may be carry-over from other donors' samples. The CDR3 runs from the conserved cysteine through the conserved F or W. A D gene is named only where the DNA matches it firmly. A row's size may be missing; if present it is once, few, many or a size class.

D,J,V,size,CDR3,DNA
NA,TRBJ2-5,TRBV11-2,few,CASSPTPLARGETQYF,TGTGCCAGCAGCCCCACCCCCTTGGCTAGGGGAGAGACCCAGTACTTC
TRBD2,TRBJ2-5,TRBV11-2,few,CASSTGTSGSSGETQYF,TGTGCCAGCAGCACTGGGACTAGCGGGAGCTCGGGAGAGACCCAGTACTTC
NA,TRBJ1-2,TRBV12-3/TRBV12-4,few,CASSRDDRRHGYTF,TGTGCCAGCAGCCGAGATGACAGGCGGCATGGCTACACCTTC
TRBD1,TRBJ2-1,TRBV10-3,NA,CAISDPRQGSYNEQFF,TGTGCCATCAGTGACCCCCGACAGGGGAGCTACAATGAGCAGTTCTTC
NA,TRBJ2-3,TRBV5-4,NA,CASSLSGQSTDTQYF,TGTGCCAGCAGCTTGTCAGGGCAGAGCACAGATACGCAGTATTTT
NA,TRBJ2-1,TRBV27,NA,CASSLSWGFNPEQFF,TGTGCCAGCAGTTTATCTTGGGGTTTTAACCCTGAGCAGTTCTTC
NA,TRBJ2-3,TRBV4-1,few,CASSQEGGAGSTDTQYF,TGCGCCAGCAGCCAAGAAGGAGGGGCGGGGAGCACAGATACGCAGTATTTT
TRBD1,TRBJ1-1,TRBV19,few,CASSIWMGQPNTEAFF,TGTGCCAGTAGTATATGGATGGGACAGCCGAACACTGAAGCTTTCTTT
TRBD2,TRBJ2-3,TRBV7-2,NA,CASRPFRGGGADTQYF,TGTGCCAGCAGACCCTTTAGGGGCGGGGGTGCAGATACGCAGTATTTT
NA,TRBJ2-1,TRBV27,NA,CASSSGYTAHNEQFF,TGTGCCAGCAGTTCGGGGTATACCGCCCACAATGAGCAGTTCTTC
NA,TRBJ2-2,TRBV7-8,NA,CASSLLSILSTGELFF,TGTGCCAGCAGCTTATTGTCCATCCTGAGCACCGGGGAGCTGTTTTTT
TRBD1,TRBJ1-5,TRBV12-3/TRBV12-4,NA,CASKDRGPNQPQHF,TGTGCCAGCAAAGACAGGGGACCGAATCAGCCCCAGCATTTT
TRBD1,TRBJ2-7,TRBV19,NA,CASSIGTGGYEQYF,TGTGCCAGTAGTATTGGGACAGGGGGCTACGAGCAGTACTTC
NA,TRBJ2-7,TRBV7-2,few,CASSLAGSSGAYEQYF,TGTGCCAGCAGCTTAGCGGGATCCAGCGGTGCCTACGAGCAGTACTTC
NA,TRBJ2-5,TRBV12-3/TRBV12-4,NA,CASSLRMGRQETQYF,TGTGCCAGCAGTTTAAGGATGGGGAGACAAGAGACCCAGTACTTC
NA,TRBJ2-3,TRBV6-2/TRBV6-3,NA,CASSRGGDALTQYF,TGTGCCAGCAGTAGGGGCGGTGACGCTCTTACGCAGTATTTT
NA,TRBJ1-3,TRBV20-1,many,CSARQEKTGNTIYF,TGCAGTGCGCGCCAAGAGAAAACTGGAAACACCATATATTTT
NA,TRBJ2-4,TRBV11-2,NA,CASSLVRENIQYF,TGTGCCAGCAGCTTAGTCCGAGAAAACATTCAGTACTTC
TRBD2,TRBJ2-1,TRBV7-8,few,CASSLAVSGNWQFF,TGTGCCAGCAGCTTAGCTGTTAGCGGGAACTGGCAGTTCTTC
TRBD1,TRBJ2-7,TRBV15,NA,CATSPGQSYEQYF,TGTGCCACCAGCCCGGGACAGTCCTACGAGCAGTACTTC
NA,TRBJ2-7,TRBV27,NA,CASSPSLTVNSYEQYF,TGTGCCAGCAGTCCCTCCCTGACAGTCAACTCATACGAGCAGTACTTC
NA,TRBJ2-3,TRBV7-8,NA,CASSISRVTDTQYF,TGTGCCAGCAGCATCTCCAGGGTTACAGATACGCAGTATTTT
TRBD1,TRBJ1-5,TRBV28,few,CASRQGGYNQPQHF,TGTGCCAGCAGGCAGGGGGGGTACAATCAGCCCCAGCATTTT
NA,TRBJ2-1,TRBV20-1,NA,CSARAGNSYNEQFF,TGCAGTGCTAGAGCAGGGAACTCCTACAATGAGCAGTTCTTC
TRBD2,TRBJ2-1,TRBV29-1,NA,CSEPGLKQFF,TGCAGCGAGCCGGGACTAAAGCAGTTCTTC
NA,TRBJ2-1,TRBV28,NA,CASSIPQGYNEQFF,TGTGCCAGCAGCATCCCCCAGGGGTACAATGAGCAGTTCTTC
NA,TRBJ1-5,TRBV19,NA,CATSIGEKQPQHF,TGTGCCACCTCAATCGGGGAAAAGCAGCCCCAGCATTTT
NA,TRBJ1-5,TRBV4-1,few,CASSQGDRLNQPQHF,TGCGCCAGCAGCCAAGGAGACAGGCTCAATCAGCCCCAGCATTTT
NA,TRBJ2-3,TRBV7-9,many,CASTSGRSSTDTQYF,TGTGCCAGCACATCGGGTCGCAGTAGCACAGATACGCAGTATTTT
NA,TRBJ2-5,TRBV20-1,few,CSARDLIGGEETQYF,TGCAGTGCTAGAGATCTCATCGGCGGTGAAGAGACCCAGTACTTC
NA,TRBJ2-3,TRBV10-3,NA,CAITEGGRPDTQYF,TGTGCCATCACAGAGGGAGGAAGGCCAGATACGCAGTATTTT
TRBD2,TRBJ2-1,TRBV6-5,NA,CASRASGNDEQFF,TGTGCCAGCAGAGCTAGCGGGAATGATGAGCAGTTCTTC
NA,TRBJ2-7,TRBV28,NA,CASILGHQNPYEQYF,TGTGCCAGCATCCTGGGACACCAAAACCCCTACGAGCAGTACTTC
NA,TRBJ2-2,TRBV27,NA,CASSLGTNTGELFF,TGTGCCAGCAGTTTAGGGACGAACACCGGGGAGCTGTTTTTT
NA,TRBJ2-5,TRBV20-1,NA,CSSGGETQYF,TGCAGTTCCGGGGGAGAGACCCAGTACTTC
NA,TRBJ2-7,TRBV7-2,few,CASSARTPYEQYF,TGTGCCAGCAGCGCCAGGACTCCCTACGAGCAGTACTTC
TRBD1,TRBJ2-7,TRBV6-6,NA,CASRDRRYEQYF,TGTGCCAGCCGGGACAGGCGCTACGAGCAGTACTTC
TRBD1,TRBJ1-6,TRBV4-1,many,CASSQGTGQTTINSPLHF,TGCGCCAGCAGCCAAGGGACAGGCCAGACTACTATTAATTCACCCCTCCACTTT